The entry that follows covers one T cell receptor (beta chain) sequence. What it recognizes is unknown. The data derive from a study of T cell responses to AZD1222 COVID-19 vaccine. Study-level results: Only after the peak T cell response were repertoires sampled. There were mostly white British donors and more females than males, and clonal diversity was possibly underestimated. Seropositive status at baseline applied to only 5 to 7 AZD1222 recipients.

Germline V gene lookup returns CDR1 LNHNV and CDR2 YYDKDF (reference sequence). The CDR3 runs to 12 residues. The V end lost 5 bases, the J end lost 10 bases, and 13 bases lay between the germline ends. Assay: immunoSEQ multiplex PCR; the TCRdb copy retains only in-frame clones and omits some. The data contain 95,000 to 150,000 clones, roughly 91% of them seen just once; the ten biggest clones take up 5%. This rearrangement joins TRBV15 to TRBJ2-3, with D possibly TRBD1 on 5 matching bases. The receptor comes from an adult who received the AZD1222 COVID-19 vaccine. The source was peripheral blood, collected 28 days after the second AZD1222 dose. The CDR3 region is CATSGAVVPQYF. CDR3 in DNA: TGTGCCACCAGCGGGGCAGTCGTTCCGCAGTATTTT.